Listed here are 18 T cell receptor beta chains from one sample, sequenced in a study of T-cell memory formation after mild COVID-19. TCRdb reprocessed the 5' RACE reads via MiXCR and lists one record per CDR3 protein. In the table there are over 400,000 distinct CDR3 sequences, 23% of which are singletons. Sequenced input: PBMCs or a T cell subset sorted from them (not recorded which). Every receptor here comes from an adult woman who had mild COVID-19 (a few samples of this study predate the infection). Cell type and time point are not known.

This clonotype was observed a handful of times. The rearrangement joins TRBV6-6 to TRBJ1-2; unclear D gene. The CDR3 runs 15 residues. V shed 8 bases and J shed 4 bases, with 20 bases lying between them. Per the germline V gene, CDR1 is MNHNY and CDR2 is SVGAGI (reference sequence). In DNA, the CDR3 is TGTGCCAGCTCGCCCGTGGGCAGAAACACCTATGGCTACACCTTC. As protein: CASSPVGRNTYGYTF.

The V call is TRBV11-3, the J call TRBJ2-5; D not resolved. This CDR3 has 16 amino acids. From germline, CDR1 is SGHNT and CDR2 YENEEA. Trimming stripped 0 bases from V and 5 bases from J, with 16 bases between. CDR3 DNA sequence: TGTGCCAGCAGCTTAGATCCCCGGAAGTTCGAGGAGACCCAGTACTTC. Translated, it gives CASSLDPRKFEETQYF.

The chain couples TRBV6-5 to TRBJ1-2, with 12 nucleotides matching TRBD1. CDR1 and CDR2 from the germline V gene are MNHEY and SVGAGI. The V gene end was trimmed by 4 bases and the J gene end by 9 bases; junction bases not matched to a gene: 12. The CDR3 runs 16 residues. CDR3 loop: CASSFNPGQGARSYTF. In DNA, the CDR3 is TGTGCCAGCAGTTTTAATCCGGGACAGGGGGCTCGGAGCTACACCTTC.

This clonotype has only a few counts. The V call is TRBV6-5, the J call TRBJ2-7, with a tentative D call TRBD1 (6 bases). This CDR3 is 14 amino acids long. Per the germline V gene, CDR1 is MNHEY and CDR2 is SVGAGI. V was clipped by 0 bases and J by 3 bases, with 9 bases between them. CDR3 nucleotides: TGTGCCAGCAGTTACTCGGGACAATTCTACGAGCAGTACTTC. Its translation: CASSYSGQFYEQYF.

This chain uses TRBV5-1 with TRBJ2-2; 10 positions agree with TRBD1. CDR1 SGHRS and CDR2 YFSETQ come from the germline V gene. This CDR3 is built from 16 residues. Losses at the gene ends were 7 bases for V and 6 bases for J; bases not matched to a gene: 12. The CDR3 here is CASGDGTGAPSGELFF. The CDR3 nucleotides read TGCGCCAGCGGGGACGGGACAGGGGCCCCGTCCGGGGAGCTGTTTTTT. Full variable domain (remainder filled in from reference TRBV5-1 and TRBJ2-2): KAGVTQTPRYLIKTRGQQVTLSCSPISGHRSVSWYQQTPGQGLQFLFEYFSETQRNKGNFPGRFSGRQFSNSRSEMNVSTLELGDSALYLCASGDGTGAPSGELFFGEGSRLTVL.

The V and J genes are TRBV10-3 and TRBJ2-1, with D perhaps matching TRBD1 (6 bases). The germline V and J ends were trimmed by 9 bases and 5 bases, with 14 bases remaining between them. The CDR3 runs 13 residues. Per the germline V gene, CDR1 is ENHRY and CDR2 is SYGVKD. CDR3 DNA sequence: TGTGCCATGGCGCGAGGGGGTAACAATGAGCAGTTCTTC. This codes for CAMARGGNNEQFF.

The chain has TRBV12-3 or TRBV12-4 and TRBJ2-5; D may match TRBD1 or TRBD2 (7 bases each). V lost 1 base to trimming and J lost 4 bases, with 13 bases between them. The CDR3 has 15 residues. In DNA form, the CDR3 reads TGTGCCAGCAGTTTAGGCCAGGGGGGGCGAGAGACCCAGTACTTC. This translates into CASSLGQGGRETQYF.

V is TRBV5-1 and J is TRBJ2-1; 9 nucleotides agree with TRBD1. V lost 5 bases to trimming and J lost 7 bases; unmatched junction nucleotides: 10. Germline V gives CDR1 SGHRS, CDR2 YFSETQ. CDR3 size: 15 residues. This CDR3 reads CASRLAGTGMNEQFF. The CDR3 nucleotides read TGCGCCAGCAGGCTTGCCGGGACAGGGATGAATGAGCAGTTCTTC.

The J gene is TRBJ1-3, the V gene TRBV2, with a weak D call TRBD1 (5 bases). Germline V gene sequence: CDR1 SNHLY, CDR2 FYNNEI. Trimming pared 3 bases from V and 0 bases from J, leaving 18 bases between. There are 18 residues in the CDR3. The CDR3 DNA reads TGTGCCAGCAGTGATTCCCTATGGGACGGTCGCTCTGGAAACACCATATATTTT. Translating gives CASSDSLWDGRSGNTIYF. The variable domain in full, with the rest retrieved from reference TRBV2 and TRBJ1-3, is EPEVTQTPSHQVTQMGQEVILRCVPISNHLYFYWYRQILGQKVEFLVSFYNNEISEKSEIFDDQFSVERPDGSNFTLKIRSTKLEDSAMYFCASSDSLWDGRSGNTIYFGEGSWLTVV.

J is TRBJ2-1 and V is TRBV6-5; 14 nucleotides match TRBD2. The CDR3 spans 19 residues. CDR1 and CDR2 from the germline V gene are MNHEY and SVGAGI. J lost 6 bases, V lost 1 base, and 11 bases had no gene match. CDR3 protein: CASSYWTSGRHWGGNEQFF. Written as DNA, the CDR3 is TGTGCCAGCAGTTACTGGACTAGCGGGAGGCATTGGGGGGGCAATGAGCAGTTCTTC.

The table lists this clonotype with a few counts. J is TRBJ2-3 and V is TRBV5-1; D assignment may be TRBD1 or TRBD2 (5 bases each). Trimming took 1 base from V and 11 from J, leaving 8 bases between them. The CDR3 runs to 11 residues. Germline CDR1 reads SGHRS; CDR2 reads YFSETQ. CDR3 sequence (DNA): TGCGCCAGCAGCTTGTCAGGGAGGCAGTATTTT. This encodes CASSLSGRQYF.

The chain has TRBV12-3 or TRBV12-4 and TRBJ2-5; D is ambiguous. V was cut by 4 bases and J by 5 bases, with 11 bases left in between. CDR3 size: 13 residues. Here the CDR3 reads CASSSIFSETQYF. The CDR3 DNA sequence: TGTGCCAGCAGTTCCATATTCTCCGAGACCCAGTACTTC.

As concerns this clonotype: Its ends do not fully match the called genes, so a read error is possible. In DNA, the CDR3 is TGTGCCAGCAGCTGGAAAGCGGGAGCCTCCCACGAGCAGTACTTC. Encoded protein: CASSWKAGASHEQYF. J is TRBJ2-7 and V is TRBV7-2, with 8 bases that match TRBD2. The CDR3 has 15 amino acids. Germline loops: CDR1 SGHTA, CDR2 FQGNSA.

V usage is TRBV6-5 and J usage is TRBJ1-1; 8 bases are a match to TRBD1. The CDR3 has 15 amino acids. J gave up 2 bases and V 10 bases, and 12 bases lay outside the gene matches. The germline V gene has CDR1 MNHEY and CDR2 SVGAGI. CDR3 coding DNA: TGTGCCACCTCGGGGCAGGGGGCGCATAACACTGAAGCTTTCTTT. Amino acid sequence: CATSGQGAHNTEAFF.

The sample holds a few counts of this clonotype. The chain recombines TRBV25-1 with TRBJ2-7; TRBD1 might be the D (6 bases). This CDR3 has 15 residues. Trimming left V 2 bases short and J 2 bases short, with 13 bases between. Germline CDR1 reads MGHDK; CDR2 reads SYGVNS. The CDR3 here is CASSEKTGVAYEQYF. The CDR3 bases are TGTGCCAGCAGTGAAAAGACAGGAGTGGCCTACGAGCAGTACTTC.

This clonotype has only a few counts. The chain has TRBV5-1 and TRBJ2-7; 8 bases map to TRBD1. V gave up 3 bases and J gave up 6 bases; unmatched junction bases: 2. In germline, CDR1 is SGHRS, CDR2 YFSETQ. The CDR3 length is 12 residues. This chain's CDR3 is CASSSDRGEQYF. Here the CDR3 DNA reads TGCGCCAGCAGCTCCGACAGGGGCGAGCAGTACTTC.

This chain uses TRBV7-9 with TRBJ2-2; 13 bases map to TRBD2. Germline CDR1 reads SEHNR; CDR2 reads FQNEAQ (reference sequence). This CDR3 spans 16 amino acids. The V gene end was trimmed by 4 bases and the J gene end by 5 bases; junction bases not matched to a gene: 4. CDR3 nucleotides: TGTGCCAGCAGCTCACGACTAGCGGGGGGAACCGGGGAGCTGTTTTTT. Protein: CASSSRLAGGTGELFF.

V usage is TRBV6-5 and J usage is TRBJ2-6; 7 bases are shared with TRBD1. This CDR3 has 16 residues. V was clipped by 10 bases and J by 0 bases; unmatched bases: 9. In germline, CDR1 is MNHEY, CDR2 SVGAGI. The CDR3 region is CATRQGLVSGANVLTF. The CDR3 DNA reads as TGTGCCACTAGACAGGGTTTGGTCTCTGGGGCCAACGTCCTGACTTTC.